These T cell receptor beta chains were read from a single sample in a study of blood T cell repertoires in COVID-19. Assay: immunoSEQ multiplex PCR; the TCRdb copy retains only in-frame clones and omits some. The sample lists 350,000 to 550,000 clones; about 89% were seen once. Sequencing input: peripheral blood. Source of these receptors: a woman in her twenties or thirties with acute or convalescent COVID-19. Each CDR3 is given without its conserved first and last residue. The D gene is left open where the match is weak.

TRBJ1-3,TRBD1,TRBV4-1,ASRDRGFGNTIY
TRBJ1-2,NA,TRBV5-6,ASSLERVLHRWGYT
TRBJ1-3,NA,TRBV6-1,ASSEAQGTSGNTIY
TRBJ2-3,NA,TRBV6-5,ASNYNTDTQY
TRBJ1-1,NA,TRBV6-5,ASSYFEGMTEAF
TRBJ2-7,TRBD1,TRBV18,ASSPSRDRYEQY
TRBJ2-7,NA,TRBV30,AWSPSRDYEQY
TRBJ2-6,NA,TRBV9,ASSAIATGANVLT
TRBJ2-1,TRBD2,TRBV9,ASSAAGTSGYNEQF
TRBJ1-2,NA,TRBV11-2,ASSSNRVYGYT
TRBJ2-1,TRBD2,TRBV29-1,SVAGASGATKYPNEQF
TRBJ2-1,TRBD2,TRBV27,ASRRGLAGGGEQF
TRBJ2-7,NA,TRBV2,ASGLASYEQY
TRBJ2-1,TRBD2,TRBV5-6,ASSLLANSGSNYNEQF
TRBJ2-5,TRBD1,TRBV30,AWSVQGQIAGETQY
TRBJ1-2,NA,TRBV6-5,ASRPTGRRWGYT
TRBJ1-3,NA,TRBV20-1,SASPDSSSGNTIY
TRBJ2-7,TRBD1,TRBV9,ASSVADRAYEQY
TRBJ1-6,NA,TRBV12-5,ASGLSTDRRSPLH
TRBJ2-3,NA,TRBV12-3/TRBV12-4,ASTLEIGDTQY
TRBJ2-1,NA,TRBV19,ASDGGNNNEQF
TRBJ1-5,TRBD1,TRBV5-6,ASSLLGQGPQPQH
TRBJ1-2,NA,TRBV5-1,ASSSGNGYT
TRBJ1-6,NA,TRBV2,ASSDMLQLTAYNSPLH
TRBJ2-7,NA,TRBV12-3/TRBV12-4,ASRPGQLYEQY
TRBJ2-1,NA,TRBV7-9,ASSSPPLTGNNNEQF
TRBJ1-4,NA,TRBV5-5,ASSLVASNEKLF